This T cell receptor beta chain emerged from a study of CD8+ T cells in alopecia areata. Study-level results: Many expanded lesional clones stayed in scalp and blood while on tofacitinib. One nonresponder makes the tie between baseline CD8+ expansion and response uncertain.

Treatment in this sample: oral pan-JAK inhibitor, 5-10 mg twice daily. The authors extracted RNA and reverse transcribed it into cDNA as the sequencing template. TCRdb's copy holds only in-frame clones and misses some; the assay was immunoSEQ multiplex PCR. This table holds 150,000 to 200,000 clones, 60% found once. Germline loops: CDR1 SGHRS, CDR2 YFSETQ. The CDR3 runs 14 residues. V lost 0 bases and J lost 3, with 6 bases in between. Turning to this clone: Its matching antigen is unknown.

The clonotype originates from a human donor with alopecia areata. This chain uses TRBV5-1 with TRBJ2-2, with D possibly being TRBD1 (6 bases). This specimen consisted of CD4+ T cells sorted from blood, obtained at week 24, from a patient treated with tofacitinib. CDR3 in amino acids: CASSLGTDTGELFF. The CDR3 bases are TGCGCCAGCAGCTTGGGGACAGACACCGGGGAGCTGTTTTTT.